A single sample gave rise to the 28 T cell receptor beta chains below, sequenced in a study of blood T cell repertoires in COVID-19. Clones were read by immunoSEQ multiplex PCR, and TCRdb kept only the in-frame ones, dropping some. The sample contains more than 95,000 clones, about 74% of which appear only once. The sample consisted of peripheral blood. The receptors stem from a man in his sixties or seventies with acute or convalescent COVID-19.

V usage is TRBV11-3 and J usage is TRBJ2-1, with a tentative D call TRBD2 (5 bases). V was trimmed by 0 bases and J by 7 bases, leaving 10 bases between them. This CDR3 has 14 amino acids. Germline CDR1 and CDR2: SGHNT and YENEEA. CDR3 residues: CASSLDLARNEQFF. CDR3 bases: TGTGCCAGCAGCTTAGACCTAGCTCGGAATGAGCAGTTCTTC.

This chain uses TRBV6-5 with TRBJ1-2; TRBD1 matches 9 bases. This CDR3 contains 15 residues. V shed 6 bases and J 4 bases; nucleotides not matched to a gene: 9. CDR1 and CDR2 from the germline V gene are MNHEY and SVGAGI. This CDR3 reads CASRPQGAVGYGYTF. CDR3 in DNA: TGTGCCAGCAGACCACAGGGGGCTGTCGGCTATGGCTACACCTTC.

V gene TRBV3-1 (or the pseudogene TRBV3-2) combines with J gene TRBJ2-1; TRBD2 aligns across 10 bases. The CDR3 extends over 16 amino acids. Germline lookup yields CDR1 LGHDT and CDR2 YNNKEL (reference sequence). V lost 5 bases, J lost 5 bases, and 9 bases stayed unmatched. The CDR3 coding sequence is TGTGCCAGCAGCGTCCAAAGCGGGGGGGCTGACAATGAGCAGTTCTTC. Its protein product is CASSVQSGGADNEQFF.

The V and J genes are TRBV4-3 and TRBJ2-3; perhaps TRBD2 as D (5 bases). The germline V gene has CDR1 LGHNA and CDR2 YSLEER. V lost 0 bases and J 1 base, leaving 14 bases between the germline ends. This CDR3 has 17 residues. DNA for the CDR3: TGCGCCAGCAGCCAAGATGACCGGCTAGCAGGCACAGATACGCAGTATTTT. It specifies CASSQDDRLAGTDTQYF.

With respect to this clone: Other DNA sequences in this specimen translate into the identical CDR3. The V gene is TRBV7-9, the J gene TRBJ2-5, with TRBD2 identical over 7 bases. V trimming: 1 base; J trimming: 2 bases; junction bases outside the gene matches: 4. From germline, CDR1 is SEHNR and CDR2 FQNEAQ (reference sequence). The CDR3 contains 15 residues. Here the CDR3 DNA reads TGTGCCAGCAGCTTAGGGACGGGGGGACAAGAGACCCAGTACTTC. It is translated as CASSLGTGGQETQYF.

In nucleotides, the CDR3 is TGCAGCGTTGCACAGGGGAACACTGAAGCTTTCTTT. It is translated as CSVAQGNTEAFF. The chain has TRBV29-1 and TRBJ1-1; TRBD1 might be the D (6 bases). Germline V CDR1 and CDR2: SQVTM, ANQGSEA. The CDR3 runs 12 residues. V was clipped by 4 bases and J by 1 base, with 7 bases between them.

The chain joins TRBV3-1 (or the pseudogene TRBV3-2) to TRBJ2-3; no clear D gene. The ends were cut back, 1 base at V and 2 bases at J, with 7 bases in the middle. The CDR3 runs to 14 residues. Germline lookup yields CDR1 LGHDT and CDR2 YNNKEL (reference sequence). The CDR3 protein is CASSQAQSTDTQYF. The CDR3, as DNA: TGTGCCAGCAGCCAAGCACAGTCCACAGATACGCAGTATTTT.

This chain links TRBV27 with TRBJ2-3, with TRBD2 as a possible D gene (5 bases). The CDR3 totals 15 residues. V dropped 2 bases and J dropped 1 base, with 10 bases sitting between them. Germline CDR1 and CDR2: MNHEY and SMNVEV (reference sequence). CDR3 amino acids: CASSLGGLRTDTQYF. CDR3 DNA sequence: TGTGCCAGCAGTTTAGGAGGACTCCGCACAGATACGCAGTATTTT.

The chain is built from TRBV12-3 or TRBV12-4 and TRBJ2-1, with D perhaps matching TRBD2 (6 bases). This CDR3 has 11 amino acids. V was cut by 8 bases and J by 10 bases, with 12 bases left in between. The CDR3 spells CASLGGTEQFF. The CDR3 DNA reads TGTGCCAGCCTCGGGGGAACCGAGCAGTTCTTC.

This clone was seen only a few times. The chain employs TRBV2 and TRBJ2-7, with TRBD1 matching over 7 bases. The J segment lost 5 bases and the V segment lost 6 bases, leaving 13 bases of the junction unmatched. CDR1 SNHLY and CDR2 FYNNEI come from the germline V gene. The CDR3 loop spans 15 amino acids. This CDR3 reads CASRLRGQSSDEQYF. The CDR3 DNA sequence: TGTGCCAGCAGATTAAGGGGACAGTCCAGCGACGAGCAGTACTTC.

The chain links TRBV12-3 or TRBV12-4 to TRBJ1-3; 7 bases match TRBD1. The CDR3 contains 12 residues. The ends lost 6 bases at V and 8 bases at J; junction bases unmatched: 4. CDR3 sequence: CASSRQGHTIYF. The CDR3 region has the DNA TGTGCCAGCAGCAGACAGGGACACACCATATATTTT.

The gene calls are TRBV29-1 and TRBJ1-1; perhaps TRBD1 as D (6 bases). V was trimmed by 6 bases and J by 4 bases, leaving 15 bases between them. Per germline, CDR1 SQVTM and CDR2 ANQGSEA. CDR3 size: 13 residues. The CDR3 DNA sequence: TGCAGCGTGGGGGACACTGGAAGCACTGAAGCTTTCTTT. Amino acid sequence: CSVGDTGSTEAFF.

The CDR3 DNA follows: TGTGCCAGCAGTTTATGGGGACTAGCGGCCTACGAGCAGTACTTC. Its protein product is CASSLWGLAAYEQYF. J is TRBJ2-7 and V is TRBV28; 11 bases line up with TRBD2. Germline CDR1 reads MDHEN; CDR2 reads SYDVKM. Trimming removed 0 bases from V and 2 bases from J; junction bases left unmatched: 0. This CDR3 contains 15 residues.

This clone showed up just a few times. This chain links TRBV21-1 with TRBJ1-1; TRBD1 was called by the table and not checked on the DNA. TRBV21-1 is described as a pseudogene. The CDR3 totals 17 residues. CDR3: CASSKGRAGTPDTEAFF. The CDR3 nucleotides are TGTGCCAGCAGCAAAGGAAGGGCCGGGACACCAGACACTGAAGCTTTCTTT.

The genes are TRBV6-5 and TRBJ1-1, with D tentatively TRBD1 (6 bases). CDR3 length equals 15 residues. Deletions cut 0 bases from V and 4 bases from J, with 12 bases between. From germline, CDR1 is MNHEY and CDR2 SVGAGI. The CDR3 reads CASSYSAGVGTEAFF. DNA of the CDR3: TGTGCCAGCAGTTACTCGGCAGGGGTGGGCACTGAAGCTTTCTTT.

The chain is built from TRBV30 and TRBJ2-5; TRBD2 matches at 8 bases. With V trimmed by 1 base and J by 5 bases, 6 bases remained unmatched. The CDR3 runs 14 residues. Germline CDR1 reads GTSNPN; CDR2 reads SVGIG (reference sequence). This CDR3 is CAWSGTGGAETQYF. As DNA, the CDR3 is TGTGCCTGGAGTGGAACGGGGGGGGCGGAGACCCAGTACTTC.

This clone was observed a single time. The gene calls are TRBV6-5 and TRBJ1-5; 7 bases align to TRBD1. The CDR3 runs 16 residues. From germline, CDR1 is MNHEY and CDR2 SVGAGI. With 0 bases clipped from V and 3 bases from J, the junction kept 5 bases outside the gene matches. In nucleotides, the CDR3 is TGTGCCAGCAGTTACTCGGGACAGAATTACAATCAGCCCCAGCATTTT. Its translation: CASSYSGQNYNQPQHF.

The table lists this clone with a count of one. This chain connects TRBV5-4 to TRBJ2-1, with 8 bases fitting TRBD2. Unmatched junction bases numbered 0, after V lost 2 bases and J lost 5 bases. CDR1 is SGHNT and CDR2 is YYREEE in the germline V gene (reference sequence). CDR3 length: 13 residues. Here the CDR3 reads CASSFGGDNEQFF. The CDR3 DNA reads as TGTGCCAGCAGCTTCGGGGGGGACAATGAGCAGTTCTTC. The full variable domain, completed using reference TRBV5-4 and TRBJ2-1, is ETGVTQSPTHLIKTRGQQVTLRCSSQSGHNTVSWYQQALGQGPQFIFQYYREEENGRGNFPPRFSGLQFPNYSSELNVNALELDDSALYLCASSFGGDNEQFFGPGTRLTVL.

The rearrangement uses TRBV6-6 and TRBJ2-7; 10 positions agree with TRBD1. V trimming: 4 bases; J trimming: 2 bases; junction bases outside the gene matches: 5. This CDR3 has 15 residues. CDR1 is MNHNY and CDR2 is SVGAGI in the germline V gene (reference sequence). The CDR3 sequence: CASSLTGGYTYEQYF. Written as DNA, the CDR3 is TGTGCCAGCAGTTTGACAGGGGGCTACACCTACGAGCAGTACTTC.

The count of this clone is one. The rearrangement joins TRBV18 to TRBJ1-6; D is undetermined. CDR1 and CDR2 from the germline V gene are KGHSH and LQKENI. Trimming took 3 bases from V and 13 from J, leaving 16 bases between them. The CDR3 consists of 14 residues. DNA for the CDR3: TGTGCCAGCTCACCGGAGGTCGCCAAAGGGCCCCTCCACTTT. Translating it yields CASSPEVAKGPLHF.

The chain uses TRBV27 and TRBJ2-7, with TRBD2 as a possible D gene (7 bases). CDR1 and CDR2 (germline): MNHEY, SMNVEV (reference sequence). This CDR3 contains 15 residues. Between the trimmed V and J ends, which lost 0 bases and 3 bases, there was a span of 12 bases. CDR3 residues: CASSLSGGTIYEQYF. CDR3 in DNA: TGTGCCAGCAGTTTATCCGGGGGGACAATCTACGAGCAGTACTTC.

The chain recombines TRBV10-3 with TRBJ2-7; TRBD2 is a possible D gene (6 bases). Germline CDR1 ENHRY, CDR2 SYGVKD. The CDR3 consists of 15 residues. Between the trimmed V and J ends, which lost 7 bases and 3 bases, there was a span of 19 bases. The CDR3 protein is CAITRGPRVNYEQYF. In nucleotides, the CDR3 is TGTGCCATCACGCGGGGACCGCGGGTGAACTACGAGCAGTACTTC.

CDR3 DNA sequence: TGTGCCAGCAGTTACATGGCGGGGCTAGCGGGCTCCTACAATGAGCAGTTCTTC. This gives the protein CASSYMAGLAGSYNEQFF. The chain links TRBV6-2 or TRBV6-3 to TRBJ2-1; TRBD2 aligns across 8 bases. In germline, CDR1 is MNHEY, CDR2 SVGEGT. The CDR3 extends over 18 amino acids. Germline trimming cut 2 bases from V and 0 bases from J; bases unmatched to any gene: 9.

The chain recombines TRBV10-3 with TRBJ1-1, with D perhaps TRBD1 (6 bases). The CDR3 extends over 14 amino acids. CDR1 and CDR2 (germline): ENHRY, SYGVKD. The ends were cut back, 6 bases at V and 2 bases at J, with 13 bases in the middle. CDR3 DNA sequence: TGTGCCATCAGGCCCCCGACAGGAAACACTGAAGCTTTCTTT. Translated, it gives CAIRPPTGNTEAFF.

This clone was counted ten times or more. The chain joins TRBV3-1 (or the pseudogene TRBV3-2) to TRBJ1-5, with D hard to call. Germline V lookup: CDR1 LGHDT, CDR2 YNNKEL (reference sequence). V was cut by 4 bases and J by 0 bases, with 7 bases left in between. This CDR3 region has 14 residues. CDR3 DNA: TGTGCCAGCAGCCGGGAGTATAGCAATCAGCCCCAGCATTTT. It yields the protein CASSREYSNQPQHF.

The rearrangement joins TRBV18 to TRBJ1-2; 7 positions match TRBD1. V lost 3 bases and J lost 3; bases outside the gene matches: 1. The germline V gene has CDR1 KGHSH and CDR2 LQKENI. CDR3 length: 13 residues. The CDR3 nucleotides are TGTGCCAGCTCACCCGGGACAGACTATGGCTACACCTTC. Its protein product is CASSPGTDYGYTF. The entire variable domain, with the rest obtained from reference TRBV18 and TRBJ1-2, is as follows: NAGVMQNPRHLVRRRGQEARLRCSPMKGHSHVYWYRQLPEEGLKFMVYLQKENIIDESGMPKERFSAEFPKEGPSILRIQQVVRGDSAAYFCASSPGTDYGYTFGSGTRLTVV.

This chain links TRBV6-5 with TRBJ2-7; 9 nucleotides agree with TRBD2. Germline loops: CDR1 MNHEY, CDR2 SVGAGI. The CDR3 has 15 amino acids. With 6 bases clipped from V and 3 bases from J, the junction kept 9 bases outside the gene matches. The CDR3 sequence is CASSSGVAGDYEQYF. The CDR3 nucleotides are TGTGCCAGCAGCTCCGGGGTAGCGGGAGACTACGAGCAGTACTTC.

The V gene is TRBV7-2, the J gene TRBJ1-5; D perhaps matches TRBD1 (5 bases). V shed 5 bases and J shed 2 bases, with 13 bases lying between them. The germline V gene has CDR1 SGHTA and CDR2 FQGNSA. The CDR3 has 15 amino acids. The CDR3 bases are TGTGCCAGCAGCCTAACGGGGGACGGCAATCAGCCCCAGCATTTT. This gives the protein CASSLTGDGNQPQHF.